Each of the 32 T cell receptor beta chains below was sequenced from the same sample in a study of shared clonotypes between healthy human individuals. Assay: immunoSEQ multiplex PCR; the TCRdb copy retains only in-frame clones and omits some. The profile shows fewer than 3 million clones, less than 95% of them singletons. Sequenced sample: naive CD4+ T cells from PBMCs. Stated subset: CD45RA+ positively selected. These receptors were taken from a young man in good health. Some clones in this sample may be carry-over from other donors' samples.

The rearrangement uses TRBV28 and TRBJ2-2; 8 nucleotides match TRBD2. Germline V CDR1 and CDR2: MDHEN, SYDVKM. V dropped 4 bases and J dropped 6; count of bases not matched to a gene: 13. The CDR3 length is 17 residues. CDR3 sequence: CASSSPIRAGVPGELFF. The CDR3 DNA sequence: TGTGCCAGCAGTTCCCCTATCCGAGCGGGAGTCCCCGGGGAGCTGTTTTTT.

This chain connects TRBV7-2 to TRBJ1-1; no reliable D call. V gave up 5 bases and J gave up 1 base, with 5 bases separating them. Germline values: CDR1 SGHTA, CDR2 FQGNSA. This CDR3 has 12 amino acids. CDR3 loop: CASSVGNTEAFF. DNA for the CDR3: TGTGCCAGCAGCGTCGGGAACACTGAAGCTTTCTTT. Drawing the rest from reference TRBV7-2 and TRBJ1-1, the complete variable domain is GAGVSQSPSNKVTEKGKDVELRCDPISGHTALYWYRQSLGQGLEFLIYFQGNSAPDKSGLPSDRFSAERTGGSVSTLTIQRTQQEDSAVYLCASSVGNTEAFFGQGTRLTVV.

As concerns this clone: The identical CDR3 is also encoded by other nucleotide sequences in the sample. This chain joins TRBV6-5 and TRBJ2-1, with a weak D call TRBD2 (5 bases). Trimming took off 2 bases at V and 10 bases at J, with 9 bases between the two ends. CDR1 is MNHEY, CDR2 SVGAGI, per germline. The CDR3 covers 12 residues. The CDR3 coding sequence is TGTGCCAGCAGTTACACCTCGGGGGAGCAGTTCTTC. As protein: CASSYTSGEQFF.

V usage is TRBV7-2 and J usage is TRBJ1-4, with D perhaps TRBD1 (5 bases). The CDR3 sequence is 14 residues long. V lost 2 bases to trimming and J lost 10 bases, with 14 bases between them. Germline V CDR1 and CDR2: SGHTA, FQGNSA. The CDR3 here is CASSLRGGIGKLFF. CDR3 DNA: TGTGCCAGCAGCTTACGGGGGGGGATTGGAAAACTGTTTTTT.

Remarks on this clone: In the same sample, other DNA sequences code for this CDR3. V gene TRBV5-1 combines with J gene TRBJ1-5, with a tentative D call TRBD1 (5 bases). This CDR3 has 14 residues. With 1 base removed from V and 4 bases from J, the gap between germline ends came to 9 bases. Germline CDR1 is SGHRS and CDR2 is YFSETQ. CDR3 nucleotides: TGCGCCAGCAGCTTGTTAGGGGATAATCAGCCCCAGCATTTT. Protein: CASSLLGDNQPQHF.

Comments on this clone: This specimen includes other DNA sequences encoding the same CDR3. The chain couples TRBV5-1 to TRBJ1-1, with 7 bases identical to TRBD1. Per the germline V gene, CDR1 is SGHRS and CDR2 is YFSETQ. The CDR3 is 14 residues long. The V segment lost 1 base and the J segment 6 bases; nucleotides outside the gene matches: 6. The CDR3: CASSLRQGVSEAFF. The CDR3 bases are TGCGCCAGCAGCTTGAGACAGGGTGTATCTGAAGCTTTCTTT.

This clone appeared a few times. The gene calls are TRBV5-6 and TRBJ2-4; TRBD2 is a possible D gene (6 bases). Trimming stripped 0 bases from V and 1 base from J, with 14 bases between. The CDR3 spans 17 residues. CDR1 SGHDT and CDR2 YYEEEE come from the germline V gene. Here the CDR3 reads CASSLVVGGVAKNIQYF. The CDR3 DNA follows: TGTGCCAGCAGCTTGGTTGTCGGAGGGGTGGCCAAAAACATTCAGTACTTC.

This sequence joins TRBV10-3 and TRBJ2-3, with 11 nucleotides matching TRBD2. Trimming took 6 bases from V and 0 from J; bases not matched to a gene: 8. There are 17 residues in the CDR3. The V gene's germline CDR1 is ENHRY and CDR2 SYGVKD. The CDR3 here is CAIRKTSGGASTDTQYF. CDR3 sequence (DNA): TGTGCCATCAGGAAAACTAGCGGGGGCGCTAGCACAGATACGCAGTATTTT.

V and J are TRBV5-3 and TRBJ1-5, with D tentatively TRBD1 (5 bases). TRBV5-3 is recorded as an ORF, its role being uncertain. The CDR3 has 16 residues. V was trimmed by 4 bases and J by 3 bases, leaving 17 bases between them. The CDR3 is CARSPGLLGNNQPQHF. CDR3 DNA sequence: TGTGCCAGAAGCCCGGGACTTCTGGGGAACAATCAGCCCCAGCATTTT.

This chain links TRBV5-8 with TRBJ2-7, with 8 bases lining up with TRBD1. CDR3 length equals 14 residues. V gave up 3 bases and J gave up 3 bases; unmatched junction bases: 5. CDR1 is SGHTS and CDR2 is YDEGEE in the germline V gene. The CDR3 sequence is CASSYRGVGYEQYF. The DNA for the CDR3 is TGTGCCAGCAGCTACAGGGGGGTCGGCTACGAGCAGTACTTC.

This chain connects TRBV28 to TRBJ2-7; unclear D gene. The CDR3 is made up of 17 amino acids. Germline V lookup: CDR1 MDHEN, CDR2 SYDVKM. The V gene lost 3 bases and the J gene lost 2 bases, with 20 bases spanning the gap. CDR3: CASSFPIDTRWAYEQYF. CDR3 DNA sequence: TGTGCCAGCAGTTTTCCGATCGACACCCGGTGGGCCTACGAGCAGTACTTC.

This chain uses TRBV5-1 with TRBJ2-1; D perhaps matches TRBD2 (5 bases). Between the trimmed V and J ends, which lost 1 base and 5 bases, there was a span of 13 bases. The CDR3 contains 15 residues. Germline CDR1 SGHRS, CDR2 YFSETQ. The CDR3: CASSLKGAGDNEQFF. In DNA, the CDR3 is TGCGCCAGCAGCTTGAAGGGAGCAGGCGACAATGAGCAGTTCTTC. The full variable domain, with the rest looked up from reference TRBV5-1 and TRBJ2-1, is KAGVTQTPRYLIKTRGQQVTLSCSPISGHRSVSWYQQTPGQGLQFLFEYFSETQRNKGNFPGRFSGRQFSNSRSEMNVSTLELGDSALYLCASSLKGAGDNEQFFGPGTRLTVL.

The J gene is TRBJ1-1, the V gene TRBV18; the D gene is possibly TRBD1 (5 bases). Germline CDR1 reads KGHSH; CDR2 reads LQKENI. Trimming removed 3 bases from V and 1 base from J, with 12 bases in between. This CDR3 contains 15 residues. CDR3 protein: CASSPGQPGNTEAFF. As DNA, the CDR3 is TGTGCCAGCTCACCTGGACAACCTGGGAACACTGAAGCTTTCTTT.

CDR3 in DNA: TGTGCCAGTAGGGTGAGCGGGAGTAGGTACAATGAGCAGTTCTTC. Its protein product is CASRVSGSRYNEQFF. V and J are TRBV19 and TRBJ2-1; TRBD2 agrees at 8 bases. The CDR3 runs to 15 residues. Trimming at V came to 6 bases and at J to 4 bases, leaving 8 bases not matched to a gene. Germline lookup yields CDR1 LNHDA and CDR2 SQIVND (reference sequence).

The rearrangement uses TRBV5-1 and TRBJ2-1; TRBD2 matches 7 bases. This CDR3 contains 13 residues. Per germline, CDR1 SGHRS and CDR2 YFSETQ. Trimming took 5 bases from V and 14 from J; bases not matched to a gene: 13. DNA of the CDR3: TGCGCCAGCAGTCGGGAAGCAGCGGGATCTAAGTTCTTC. It translates to CASSREAAGSKFF.

The chain is built from TRBV5-1 and TRBJ1-1; TRBD1 is a possible D gene (6 bases). The CDR3 has 14 amino acids. Looked up from germline, CDR1 is SGHRS and CDR2 is YFSETQ. Deletions cut 2 bases from V and 5 bases from J, with 13 bases between. Here the CDR3 reads CASSFGGSSTEAFF. CDR3 DNA: TGCGCCAGCAGCTTTGGGGGCTCTTCGACTGAAGCTTTCTTT.

J is TRBJ1-2 and V is TRBV18; TRBD1 matches at 10 bases. V trimming: 3 bases; J trimming: 6 bases; junction bases outside the gene matches: 4. Germline CDR1 KGHSH, CDR2 LQKENI. This CDR3 contains 14 residues. DNA for the CDR3: TGTGCCAGCTCACCGGGGACAGGGGTAAATGGCTACACCTTC. Amino acid sequence: CASSPGTGVNGYTF. The full variable domain, its missing parts supplied by reference TRBV18 and TRBJ1-2, is NAGVMQNPRHLVRRRGQEARLRCSPMKGHSHVYWYRQLPEEGLKFMVYLQKENIIDESGMPKERFSAEFPKEGPSILRIQQVVRGDSAAYFCASSPGTGVNGYTFGSGTRLTVV.

V and J are TRBV28 and TRBJ2-1; TRBD2 agrees at 14 bases. Germline CDR1 is MDHEN and CDR2 is SYDVKM. The CDR3 length is 18 residues. J was trimmed by 0 bases and V by 6 bases; bases with no gene match: 7. The CDR3 here is CASRYTGTSGSSYNEQFF. The DNA for the CDR3 is TGTGCCAGCAGATACACCGGGACTAGCGGGAGCTCCTACAATGAGCAGTTCTTC. Supplemented by reference TRBV28 and TRBJ2-1, the full variable domain reads DVKVTQSSRYLVKRTGEKVFLECVQDMDHENMFWYRQDPGLGLRLIYFSYDVKMKEKGDIPEGYSVSREKKERFSLILESASTNQTSMYLCASRYTGTSGSSYNEQFFGPGTRLTVL.

Comment on this clone: One junction end disagrees with the germline gene, perhaps due to a read error. The chain has TRBV14 and TRBJ2-3; 13 nucleotides match TRBD2. The CDR3 extends over 13 amino acids. Germline values: CDR1 SGHDN, CDR2 FVKESK. The CDR3: CASAQSTSGRPQF. The CDR3, as DNA: TGTGCCAGCGCCCAATCGACTAGCGGGAGGCCTCAATTT.

The chain has TRBV6-5 and TRBJ2-7; D is perhaps TRBD1 or TRBD2 (6 bases each). V lost 9 bases to trimming and J lost 6 bases, with 18 bases between them. This CDR3 contains 13 residues. Germline CDR1 reads MNHEY; CDR2 reads SVGAGI. The CDR3 reads CASSMRGVGEQYF. DNA of the CDR3: TGTGCCAGTAGTATGAGGGGGGTCGGCGAGCAGTACTTC.

The chain has TRBV4-2 and TRBJ1-5; 7 bases line up with TRBD1. CDR1 and CDR2 (germline): LGHNA, YNFKEQ. This CDR3 contains 14 residues. After removal of 3 bases from V and 2 bases from J, the junction contained 1 base not matched to a gene. The CDR3 is CASSHQGGNQPQHF. The CDR3, as DNA: TGTGCCAGCAGCCATCAGGGGGGCAATCAGCCCCAGCATTTT.

This clone was seen only a few times. Other DNA variants within this sample encode the same CDR3. The CDR3 region is CAWSGTDTQYF. The CDR3 DNA is TGTGCCTGGAGTGGCACAGATACGCAGTATTTT. This chain joins TRBV30 and TRBJ2-3; D unclear. CDR1 and CDR2 from the germline V gene are GTSNPN and SVGIG (reference sequence). This CDR3 region has 11 residues. With 1 base removed from V and 1 base from J, the gap between germline ends came to 0 bases.

The J gene is TRBJ2-7, the V gene TRBV5-1, with D hard to call. CDR1 is SGHRS, CDR2 YFSETQ, per germline. The CDR3 is 15 amino acids. Trimming left V 4 bases short and J 1 base short, with 15 bases between. CDR3 in amino acids: CASSPPVTVSYEQYF. The CDR3 coding sequence is TGCGCCAGCAGCCCTCCAGTGACCGTATCCTACGAGCAGTACTTC.

CDR3 nucleotide sequence: TGCGCCAGCACCCATGGTGTTCATGCGATCACAGATACGCAGTATTTT. The encoded protein is CASTHGVHAITDTQYF. V usage is TRBV5-1 and J usage is TRBJ2-3; no reliable D call. The germline V gene has CDR1 SGHRS and CDR2 YFSETQ. This CDR3 has 16 amino acids. Deletions cut 6 bases from V and 2 bases from J, with 19 bases between.

The rearrangement joins TRBV5-1 to TRBJ2-1; 8 nucleotides match TRBD2. This CDR3 is built from 16 residues. Losses at the gene ends were 0 bases for V and 10 bases for J; bases not matched to a gene: 12. Germline V CDR1 and CDR2: SGHRS, YFSETQ. The CDR3 nucleotides read TGCGCCAGCAGCTTGGCCTGGCGAGCGGGAGAAGGAGAGCAGTTCTTC. It is translated as CASSLAWRAGEGEQFF.

This clone appeared a single time. The J gene is TRBJ2-2, the V gene TRBV5-4, with D uncertain. The CDR3 spans 13 residues. Between the trimmed V and J ends, which lost 5 bases and 4 bases, there was a span of 9 bases. Germline values: CDR1 SGHNT, CDR2 YYREEE (reference sequence). The DNA for the CDR3 is TGTGCCAGCAGGGAGAGCCCCACCGGGGAGCTGTTTTTT. Protein sequence: CASRESPTGELFF.

The count of this clone is one. J is TRBJ1-3 and V is TRBV19; D is undetermined. This CDR3 is built from 15 residues. V lost 4 bases to trimming and J lost 0 bases, with 10 bases between them. Germline V lookup: CDR1 LNHDA, CDR2 SQIVND (reference sequence). The CDR3 spells CASSTTPNSGNTIYF. The CDR3 DNA reads as TGTGCCAGTAGTACCACACCTAACTCTGGAAACACCATATATTTT.

The J gene is TRBJ2-2, the V gene TRBV7-9; D is possibly TRBD1 or TRBD2 (6 bases each). This CDR3 has 19 residues. The V gene's germline CDR1 is SEHNR and CDR2 FQNEAQ (reference sequence). With 5 bases removed from V and 0 bases from J, the gap between germline ends came to 22 bases. CDR3 sequence reads: CASSVGGLSPSTNTGELFF. CDR3 bases: TGTGCCAGCAGCGTAGGGGGGCTATCCCCAAGCACGAACACCGGGGAGCTGTTTTTT.

This chain uses TRBV28 with TRBJ2-2, with TRBD2 matching over 10 bases. Germline-derived CDR1 and CDR2 are MDHEN and SYDVKM. There are 17 residues in the CDR3. V lost 7 bases to trimming and J lost 7 bases; unmatched junction nucleotides: 15. CDR3 protein: CASTTPTGLALGGELFF. In DNA, the CDR3 is TGTGCCAGCACTACCCCTACGGGACTAGCGTTGGGCGGGGAGCTGTTTTTT.

This chain uses TRBV7-9 with TRBJ2-3; D unresolved. V shed 4 bases and J shed 5 bases, with 10 bases lying between them. The CDR3 runs 13 residues. Germline V gene data show CDR1 as SEHNR and CDR2 as FQNEAQ (reference sequence). The CDR3 spells CASSYFEGDTQYF. CDR3 coding DNA: TGTGCCAGCAGCTACTTTGAAGGAGATACGCAGTATTTT.

The chain has TRBV28 and TRBJ2-7; TRBD1 is a possible D gene (6 bases). Trimming pared 3 bases from V and 3 bases from J, leaving 9 bases between. Germline V lookup: CDR1 MDHEN, CDR2 SYDVKM. The CDR3 sequence is 13 residues long. This chain's CDR3 is CASSFGQIYEQYF. DNA for the CDR3: TGTGCCAGCAGTTTTGGACAGATCTACGAGCAGTACTTC.

Note on this clone: This clone may be a read error of a much larger clone one base away. The same CDR3 arises from other DNA sequences in this sample as well. The chain employs TRBV2 and TRBJ1-2; D gene unclear. V was pared by 5 bases and J by 2 bases, with 3 bases between. This CDR3 is built from 11 residues. Germline CDR1 is SNHLY and CDR2 is FYNNEI. CDR3 sequence reads: CASSLNYGYTF. CDR3 nucleotides: TGTGCCAGCAGTTTGAACTATGGCTACACCTTC.